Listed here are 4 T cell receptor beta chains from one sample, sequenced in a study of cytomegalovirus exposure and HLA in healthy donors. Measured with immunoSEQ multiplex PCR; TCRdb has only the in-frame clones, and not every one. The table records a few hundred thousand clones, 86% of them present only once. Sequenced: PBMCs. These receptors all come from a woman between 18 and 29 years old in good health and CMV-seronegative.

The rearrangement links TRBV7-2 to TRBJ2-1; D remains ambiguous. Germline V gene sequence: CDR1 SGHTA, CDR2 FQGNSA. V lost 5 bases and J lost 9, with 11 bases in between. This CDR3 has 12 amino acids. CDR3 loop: CASSPLLGEQFF. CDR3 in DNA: TGTGCCAGCAGCCCACTTCTTGGTGAGCAGTTCTTC.

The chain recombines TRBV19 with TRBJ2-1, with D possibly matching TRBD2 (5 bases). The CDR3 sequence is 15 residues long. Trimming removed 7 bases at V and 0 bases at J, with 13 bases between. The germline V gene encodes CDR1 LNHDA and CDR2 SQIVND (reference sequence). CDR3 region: CASTRAGSSYNEQFF. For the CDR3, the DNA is TGTGCCAGTACCCGCGCGGGTAGCTCCTACAATGAGCAGTTCTTC.

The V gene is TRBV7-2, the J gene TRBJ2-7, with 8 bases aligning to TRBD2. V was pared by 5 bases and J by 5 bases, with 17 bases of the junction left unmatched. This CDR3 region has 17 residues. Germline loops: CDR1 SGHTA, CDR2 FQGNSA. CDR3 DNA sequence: TGTGCCAGCAGCCCCGTTGCGTCCTGGGGGCGGGGGGACGAGCAGTACTTC. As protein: CASSPVASWGRGDEQYF.

CDR3 sequence: CASSNRGAHQETQYF. The CDR3 DNA is TGTGCCAGCAGTAACCGGGGGGCTCACCAAGAGACCCAGTACTTC. The V and J genes are TRBV6-5 and TRBJ2-5; tentative D call: TRBD2 (7 bases). Per the germline V gene, CDR1 is MNHEY and CDR2 is SVGAGI. V lost 5 bases to trimming and J lost 0 bases, with 13 bases between them. The CDR3 spans 15 residues.